This TCR beta chain was observed in a study of regulatory T cells in long-lasting Graves disease. Regarding time point: newly diagnosed GD, antithyroid drugs for less than 3 months. Extracted PBMC RNA gave rise to the TCR library. The guidelines of the American Thyroid Association were the basis for diagnosing Graves' disease. The CDR3 is made up of 15 amino acids. V was shortened by 2 bases and J by 8 bases, with 16 bases between the two germline ends. CDR1 and CDR2 from the germline V gene are SGHAT and FQNNGV. Investigators prepared the TCR beta libraries by applying iRepertoire HTBI primers and Arm-PCR of CDR3 regions. Per the authors' pipeline: Samples revealed 50 to 75 TRBV and 14 TRBJ segments. Using its own MiXCR run on the multiplex PCR reads, TCRdb lists one record per CDR3 protein. The V and J calls, along with clone size, are taken from TCRdb and not from the paper's own processing. This table has hundreds of thousands of distinct CDR3 sequences, approximately 13% appearing once.

The sample also formed part of further work on T cells in Graves' hyperthyroidism and ophthalmopathy.

The receptor's source is a man aged 30 to 39 with Graves disease. Specimen: peripheral blood mononuclear cells (PBMCs), collected at new diagnosis, from a patient treated with antithyroid drugs. The chain uses TRBV11-2 and TRBJ2-1, with D tentatively TRBD1 (6 bases). CDR3: CASSLRGGIGDEQFF. CDR3 DNA sequence: TGTGCCAGCAGCTTACGAGGGGGTATTGGGGATGAGCAGTTCTTC.